This T cell receptor (beta chain) was captured by sequencing in a study of T cells in Graves' hyperthyroidism and ophthalmopathy. Study outcomes and limitations: Most thyroid clonotypes expanded above 0.001 were also detected in blood.

CDR3 length: 21 residues. V lost 3 bases, J lost 0 bases, and 27 bases lay in between. Amplified TCR beta CDR3 regions derived from RNA transcripts. The HTBI primer set was used in a first-round RT-PCR of the TCR CDR3. TCRdb reprocessed the multiplex PCR reads with MiXCR, giving one entry per CDR3 protein. The data show some 760,000 distinct CDR3 sequences, 12% to 15% seen once. Comments on this clonotype: Its antigen is undetermined.

This TCR derives from a woman aged 18-29 years with Graves' hyperthyroidism. The sample comprised blood. The gene calls are TRBV12-3 or TRBV12-4 and TRBJ2-1; the D gene is possibly TRBD2 (6 bases). CDR3 region: CASSFLSGYFAGQSSYNEQFF. The CDR3 DNA is TGTGCCAGCAGTTTTCTCAGCGGTTATTTCGCGGGGCAAAGCTCCTACAATGAGCAGTTCTTC.